What follows describes a single T cell receptor beta chain. Unmatched junction bases numbered 11, after V lost 3 bases and J lost 3 bases. Germline V gene data show CDR1 as SGDLS and CDR2 as YYNGEE. This CDR3 spans 17 amino acids. The data belong to a study of T cell changes during pregnancy in multiple sclerosis. Assay used: immunoSEQ multiplex PCR; TCRdb lists only in-frame clones, some missing. This table has about 69,000 clones, roughly 91% appearing once. The chain combines TRBV9 with TRBJ2-1; 8 bases line up with TRBD2. This TCR derives from a female donor with multiple sclerosis, enrolled in a pregnancy study. The source was peripheral blood, collected in the third trimester of pregnancy. DNA of the CDR3: TGTGCCAGCAGCGCACTCCCGGGGGGGGCGTTCTACAATGAGCAGTTCTTC. Its protein is CASSALPGGAFYNEQFF.